This T cell receptor (beta chain) was captured in a study of blood T cell repertoires in COVID-19. For the study at large: Italy, Spain and the United States were the sources of the convalescent and acute COVID-19 samples. Sources were T cells, B-cell-depleted T cells, or PBMCs; the material itself was cDNA or gDNA.

CDR1 MDHEN and CDR2 SYDVKM come from the germline V gene. The CDR3 is 14 residues long. The V and J ends lost 5 bases and 7 bases respectively, with 12 bases between them. Authors' analysis steps: Estimates of nucleated cell counts were drawn from the amplification of reference gene primers. Libraries were prepared by immunoSEQ multiplex PCR; TCRdb keeps only in-frame clonotypes and omits some of them. That table furnishes V, J and clone size, whereas the DNA furnished D and trimming. This sample has about 190,000 clones; over 75% occur once, and the top ten carry roughly 12%. The V and J genes are TRBV28 and TRBJ1-6; D not certain. The clonotype originates from a woman aged 45-65 years with acute or convalescent COVID-19. The sequenced material came from peripheral blood. The CDR3 bases are TGTGCCAGCAGTGAAACAGCAACGAATTCACCCCTCCACTTT. Translation: CASSETATNSPLHF.